Listed here are 4 T cell receptor beta chains from one sample, sequenced in a study of T cell responses to AZD1222 COVID-19 vaccine. The data were produced by immunoSEQ multiplex PCR, yet TCRdb's version contains in-frame clones alone and is incomplete. Of about 140,000 clones in the sample, roughly 92% were seen once. The sequencing used peripheral blood, collected 28 days after the second AZD1222 dose. Receptor source: an adult who received the AZD1222 COVID-19 vaccine.

The chain carries TRBV21-1 and TRBJ1-2; the DNA was not used to check the table's D call, TRBD1. TRBV21-1 is deemed a pseudogene. The CDR3 consists of 15 residues. This chain's CDR3 is CASSKVQPEFYGYTF. CDR3 DNA sequence: TGTGCCAGCAGCAAAGTACAGCCGGAATTCTATGGCTACACCTTC.

V gene TRBV9 combines with J gene TRBJ1-2; 8 bases are a match to TRBD1. Germline values: CDR1 SGDLS, CDR2 YYNGEE. V trimming: 4 bases; J trimming: 7 bases; junction bases outside the gene matches: 6. The CDR3 extends over 13 amino acids. CDR3 protein: CASSPRTGTGYTF. CDR3 DNA sequence: TGTGCCAGCAGCCCCAGGACAGGGACTGGCTACACCTTC.

The chain recombines TRBV5-5 with TRBJ2-4, with D unclear. There are 15 residues in the CDR3. Trimming pared 0 bases from V and 8 bases from J, leaving 15 bases between. The germline gives CDR1 SGHKS, CDR2 YYEKEE (reference sequence). The CDR3 DNA reads TGTGCCAGCAGCTTGGCCGGGCCACCTCCCCACATTCAGTACTTC. Translated: CASSLAGPPPHIQYF.

The rearrangement uses TRBV6-6 and TRBJ1-3; D perhaps matches TRBD1 (5 bases). Germline assignment: CDR1 MNHNY and CDR2 SVGAGI (reference sequence). CDR3 length: 17 amino acids. V was clipped by 5 bases and J by 0 bases, with 17 bases between them. The CDR3 is CASSRTPKPGSGNTIYF. CDR3 coding DNA: TGTGCCAGCAGTCGGACACCTAAGCCCGGCTCTGGAAACACCATATATTTT.